The sequence of this TCR beta chain was determined in a study of blood T cell repertoires in COVID-19. Study as a whole: The origin of the acute and convalescent COVID-19 samples was the United States, Italy and Spain. Nucleic acid was either cDNA or gDNA, and it came from T cells, B-cell-depleted T cells, or PBMCs.

With V trimmed by 4 bases and J by 5 bases, 8 bases remained unmatched. This CDR3 is 16 amino acids long. Germline V gene sequence: CDR1 LGHNA, CDR2 YNFKEQ. Only a few counts were recorded for this clone. Original handling: Reference gene primers were amplified, and this amplification served to estimate nucleated cell counts. Some clones are missing from TCRdb's copy, which holds only in-frame ones; the method was immunoSEQ multiplex PCR. V and J calls and clone size come straight from that table; D and trimming were deduced from the DNA. This sample carries around 41,000 clones, 80% to 90% of them seen once, and the ten largest clones take around 13%.

This clonotype originated in a human donor in a cohort sampled during active COVID-19. Source material: peripheral blood. The genes are TRBV4-2 and TRBJ2-2, with 9 bases fitting TRBD1. The CDR3 loop reads CASSLRGQGGTGELFF. Here the CDR3 DNA reads TGTGCCAGCAGCCTAAGGGGACAGGGTGGAACCGGGGAGCTGTTTTTT.